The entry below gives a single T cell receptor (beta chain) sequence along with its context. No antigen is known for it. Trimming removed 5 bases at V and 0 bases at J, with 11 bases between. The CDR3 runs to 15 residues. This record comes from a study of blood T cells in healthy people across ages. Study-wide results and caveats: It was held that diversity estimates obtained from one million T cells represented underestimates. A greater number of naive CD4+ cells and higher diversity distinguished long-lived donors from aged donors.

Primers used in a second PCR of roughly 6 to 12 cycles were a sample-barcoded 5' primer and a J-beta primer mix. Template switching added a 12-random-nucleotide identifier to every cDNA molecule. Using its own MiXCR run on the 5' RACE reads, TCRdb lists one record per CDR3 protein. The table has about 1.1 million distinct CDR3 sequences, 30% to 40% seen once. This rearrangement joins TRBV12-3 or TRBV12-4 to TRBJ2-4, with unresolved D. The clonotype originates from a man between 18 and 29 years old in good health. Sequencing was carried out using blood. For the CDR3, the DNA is TGTGCCAGCAGTCGTCCAGGAGTAGCCAAAAACATTCAGTACTTC. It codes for CASSRPGVAKNIQYF.